These 10 T cell receptor beta chains share one sample of origin, sequenced in a study of T cell repertoires in aging, cancer and after chemotherapy. Multiplex touch-down PCR with TRB-A/B primers amplified rearranged V-D-J TRB sequences. MiXCR was run by TCRdb on the multiplex PCR reads, yielding one entry per CDR3 protein. The sample has thousands of distinct CDR3 sequences; about 38% are singletons. Amplification of TCR beta used genomic DNA extracted from peripheral blood. The sequenced sample was blood. The origin of the receptors is a human donor in good health.

This clonotype was recorded only once. The chain links TRBV6-2 or TRBV6-3 to TRBJ2-1; D remains unclear. Trimming cost V 2 bases and J 4 bases, with 6 bases left between them. Germline CDR1 and CDR2: MNHEY and SVGEGT. The CDR3 covers 13 residues. The CDR3 DNA is TGTGCCAGCAGTTACGTCCGGTACAATGAGCAGTTCTTC. Translated: CASSYVRYNEQFF.

The chain joins TRBV7-9 to TRBJ2-2; no reliable D call. Trimming removed 1 base from V and 13 bases from J, with 4 bases in between. The CDR3 length is 10 residues. In germline, CDR1 is SEHNR, CDR2 FQNEAQ (reference sequence). The CDR3 sequence: CASSLEPLFF. CDR3 bases: TGTGCCAGCAGCTTAGAGCCGCTGTTTTTT.

The rearrangement uses TRBV18 and TRBJ1-4, with TRBD1 matching 7 bases. CDR3 length: 16 residues. Germline CDR1 reads KGHSH; CDR2 reads LQKENI. Trimming took 6 bases from V and 0 from J; bases not matched to a gene: 7. The CDR3 DNA follows: TGTGCCAGCTCCGACGGACAGGCCGCAACTAATGAAAAACTGTTTTTT. It yields the protein CASSDGQAATNEKLFF. Using reference TRBV18 and TRBJ1-4 for the parts outside the CDR3, the full variable domain is NAGVMQNPRHLVRRRGQEARLRCSPMKGHSHVYWYRQLPEEGLKFMVYLQKENIIDESGMPKERFSAEFPKEGPSILRIQQVVRGDSAAYFCASSDGQAATNEKLFFGSGTQLSVL.

This clonotype occurred a few times. The J gene is TRBJ2-7, the V gene TRBV12-3 or TRBV12-4; D gene ambiguous. V was shortened by 7 bases and J by 1 base, with 8 bases between the two germline ends. The CDR3 contains 12 residues. This chain's CDR3 is CASTMGSYEQYF. DNA for the CDR3: TGTGCCAGCACCATGGGGTCCTACGAGCAGTACTTC.

This sequence joins TRBV6-5 and TRBJ1-1, with D unresolved. The CDR3 length is 13 residues. From germline, CDR1 is MNHEY and CDR2 SVGAGI. The ends were cut back, 4 bases at V and 3 bases at J, with 9 bases in the middle. In DNA form, the CDR3 reads TGTGCCAGCAGTTTTGTGGAGGACACTGAAGCTTTCTTT. This codes for CASSFVEDTEAFF.

V gene TRBV6-5 combines with J gene TRBJ1-6; no clear D gene. Deletions cut 0 bases from V and 0 bases from J, with 6 bases between. Germline loops: CDR1 MNHEY, CDR2 SVGAGI. The CDR3 is made up of 16 amino acids. The CDR3 sequence: CASSYSASSYNSPLHF. In DNA form, the CDR3 reads TGTGCCAGCAGTTACTCGGCAAGCTCCTATAATTCACCCCTCCACTTT.

This rearrangement joins TRBV15 to TRBJ1-5, with D possibly TRBD1 on 5 matching bases. CDR3 size: 13 residues. Germline values: CDR1 LNHNV, CDR2 YYDKDF (reference sequence). V dropped 3 bases and J dropped 9 bases, with 12 bases sitting between them. The CDR3 DNA is TGTGCCACCAGCAGCGGGACCGCTCGGCCCCAGCATTTT. Translating it yields CATSSGTARPQHF.

A remark on this clonotype: A much larger clone lies a single base off, so this may be a read error. The chain has TRBV29-1 and TRBJ1-2; D remains unclear. The germline CDR1 and CDR2 sequences are SQVTM and ANQGSEA. The CDR3 sequence is 11 residues long. Between the trimmed V and J ends, which lost 3 bases and 8 bases, there was a span of 10 bases. The CDR3 loop reads CSVEIGEGYTF. The CDR3 coding sequence is TGCAGCGTTGAGATCGGGGAGGGCTACACCTTC.

This clonotype appeared a few times. The rearrangement links TRBV13 to TRBJ2-3; no clear D. Trimming took 1 base from V and 3 from J, leaving 11 bases between them. The CDR3 is 15 amino acids. CDR1 PRHDT and CDR2 FYEKMQ come from the germline V gene (reference sequence). The CDR3 bases are TGTGCCAGCAGCTTAGTGCTCAGCGCAACAGATACGCAGTATTTT. Translating it yields CASSLVLSATDTQYF.

This clonotype was seen more than once but under ten times. This chain uses TRBV6-2 or TRBV6-3 with TRBJ2-1; the match to TRBD2 covers 11 bases. V trimming: 2 bases; J trimming: 10 bases; junction bases outside the gene matches: 16. CDR1 and CDR2 (germline): MNHEY, SVGEGT. The CDR3 loop spans 18 amino acids. The CDR3 protein is CASSYIVGDSGGALEQFF. The DNA for the CDR3 is TGTGCCAGCAGTTACATCGTCGGTGATAGCGGGGGGGCACTCGAGCAGTTCTTC.